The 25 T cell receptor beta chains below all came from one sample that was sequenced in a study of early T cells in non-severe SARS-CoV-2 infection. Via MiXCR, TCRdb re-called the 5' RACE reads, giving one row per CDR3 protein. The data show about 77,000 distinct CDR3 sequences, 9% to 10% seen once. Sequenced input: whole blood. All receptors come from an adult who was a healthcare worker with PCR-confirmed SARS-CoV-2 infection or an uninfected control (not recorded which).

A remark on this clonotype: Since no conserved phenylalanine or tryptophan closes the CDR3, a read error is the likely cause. The chain's CDR3 is CSATRTSGSTGQETQYS. The CDR3 coding sequence is TGCAGTGCTACTCGGACTAGCGGGTCTACGGGTCAAGAGACCCAGTACTCC. This rearrangement joins TRBV20-1 to TRBJ2-5, with TRBD2 matching 11 bases. Germline V gives CDR1 DFQATT, CDR2 SNEGSKA (reference sequence). With 4 bases clipped from V and 2 bases from J, the junction kept 12 bases outside the gene matches. This CDR3 has 17 amino acids.

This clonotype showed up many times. CDR3 residues: CASIIQTQYF. In nucleotides, the CDR3 is TGTGCCAGCATAATTCAGACCCAGTACTTC. The V call is TRBV25-1, the J call TRBJ2-5, with D hard to call. The CDR3 contains 10 residues. Germline V gene sequence: CDR1 MGHDK, CDR2 SYGVNS. The V end was cut by 7 bases, the J end by 6 bases, with 6 bases between.

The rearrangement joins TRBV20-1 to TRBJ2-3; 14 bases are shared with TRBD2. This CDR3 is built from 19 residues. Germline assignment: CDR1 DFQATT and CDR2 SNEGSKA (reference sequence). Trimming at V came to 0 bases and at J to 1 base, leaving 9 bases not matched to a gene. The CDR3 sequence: CSARDRLAGGPLGTDTQYF. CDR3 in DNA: TGCAGTGCTAGAGACCGACTAGCGGGAGGGCCTTTGGGCACAGATACGCAGTATTTT.

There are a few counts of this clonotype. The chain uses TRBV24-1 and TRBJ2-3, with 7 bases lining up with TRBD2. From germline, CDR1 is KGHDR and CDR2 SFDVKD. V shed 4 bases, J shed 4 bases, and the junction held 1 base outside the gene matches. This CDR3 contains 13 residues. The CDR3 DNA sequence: TGTGCCACCAGTGACCGGGGGGCAGATACGCAGTATTTT. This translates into CATSDRGADTQYF.

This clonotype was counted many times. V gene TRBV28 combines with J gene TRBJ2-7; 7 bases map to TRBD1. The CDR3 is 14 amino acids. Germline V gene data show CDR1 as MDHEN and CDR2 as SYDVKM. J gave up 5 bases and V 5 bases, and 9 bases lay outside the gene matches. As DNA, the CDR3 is TGTGCCAGCAGTCTTTCGACAGGGCGCGACGAGCAGTACTTC. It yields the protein CASSLSTGRDEQYF.

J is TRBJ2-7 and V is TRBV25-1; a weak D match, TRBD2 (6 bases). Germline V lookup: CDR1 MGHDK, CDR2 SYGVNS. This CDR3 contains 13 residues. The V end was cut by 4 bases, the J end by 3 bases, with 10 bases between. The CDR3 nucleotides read TGTGCCAGCAGTGCGGGAGTGTTCTACGAGCAGTACTTC. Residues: CASSAGVFYEQYF.

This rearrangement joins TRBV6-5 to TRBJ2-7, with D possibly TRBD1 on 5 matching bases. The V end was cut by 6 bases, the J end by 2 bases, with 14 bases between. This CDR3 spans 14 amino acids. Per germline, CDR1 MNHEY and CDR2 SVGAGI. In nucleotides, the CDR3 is TGTGCCAGCAGGTTAGCACTACAGGCCTACGAGCAGTACTTC. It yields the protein CASRLALQAYEQYF.

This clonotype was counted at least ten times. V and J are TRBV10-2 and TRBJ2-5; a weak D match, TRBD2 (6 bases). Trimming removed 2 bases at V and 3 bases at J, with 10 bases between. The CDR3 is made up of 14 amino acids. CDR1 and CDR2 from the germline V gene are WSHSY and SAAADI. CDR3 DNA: TGCGCCAGCAGTGAGGGGGTAGCGGAAGAGACCCAGTACTTC. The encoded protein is CASSEGVAEETQYF.

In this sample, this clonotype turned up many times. The CDR3 DNA reads TGTGCCAGCAGCCCAGACTCTGGGGCCAACGTCCTGACTTTC. The encoded protein is CASSPDSGANVLTF. The gene calls are TRBV7-9 and TRBJ2-6, with D unresolved. V was shortened by 5 bases and J by 0 bases, with 5 bases between the two germline ends. The CDR3 consists of 14 residues. Germline V gene sequence: CDR1 SEHNR, CDR2 FQNEAQ (reference sequence).

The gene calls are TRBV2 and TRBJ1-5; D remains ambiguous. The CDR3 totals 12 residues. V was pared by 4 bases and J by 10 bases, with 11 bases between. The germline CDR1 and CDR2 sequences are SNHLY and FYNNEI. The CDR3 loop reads CASSVAGSPQHF. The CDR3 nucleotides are TGTGCCAGCAGTGTGGCGGGCTCCCCCCAGCATTTT.

The CDR3 region has the DNA TGTGCCAGCAGTTCACCAACCGGGGGCTACAATGAGCAGTTCTTC. Protein: CASSSPTGGYNEQFF. The chain combines TRBV27 with TRBJ2-1, with D tentatively TRBD2 (6 bases). The CDR3 is made up of 15 amino acids. CDR1 is MNHEY, CDR2 SMNVEV, per germline (reference sequence). With 4 bases removed from V and 3 bases from J, the gap between germline ends came to 13 bases.

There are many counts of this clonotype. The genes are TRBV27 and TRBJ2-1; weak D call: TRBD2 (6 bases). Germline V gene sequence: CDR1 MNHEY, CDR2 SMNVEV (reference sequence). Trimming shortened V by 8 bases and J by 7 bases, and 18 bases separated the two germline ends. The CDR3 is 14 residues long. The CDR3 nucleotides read TGTGCCAGCGGATGGAGGGGCGTGTTTAATGAGCAGTTCTTC. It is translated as CASGWRGVFNEQFF.

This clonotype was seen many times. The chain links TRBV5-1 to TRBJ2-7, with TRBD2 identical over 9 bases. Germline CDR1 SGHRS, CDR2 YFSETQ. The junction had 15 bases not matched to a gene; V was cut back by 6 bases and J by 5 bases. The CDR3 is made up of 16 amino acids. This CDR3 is CASTPRRLAGSHEQYF. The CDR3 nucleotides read TGCGCCAGCACCCCCCGACGCCTAGCGGGGAGCCACGAGCAGTACTTC.

In nucleotides, the CDR3 is TGTGCCAGCAGCCCCGGACTAGCGGGAGAACCCTACGAGCAGTACTTC. Protein sequence: CASSPGLAGEPYEQYF. The chain joins TRBV11-2 to TRBJ2-7, with 13 bases that match TRBD2. CDR1 and CDR2 (germline): SGHAT, FQNNGV. CDR3 length: 16 amino acids. V shed 5 bases and J 2 bases; nucleotides not matched to a gene: 6. Filled out from reference TRBV11-2 and TRBJ2-7, the complete variable domain reads EAGVAQSPRYKIIEKRQSVAFWCNPISGHATLYWYQQILGQGPKLLIQFQNNGVVDDSQLPKDRFSAERLKGVDSTLKIQPAKLEDSAVYLCASSPGLAGEPYEQYFGPGTRLTVT.

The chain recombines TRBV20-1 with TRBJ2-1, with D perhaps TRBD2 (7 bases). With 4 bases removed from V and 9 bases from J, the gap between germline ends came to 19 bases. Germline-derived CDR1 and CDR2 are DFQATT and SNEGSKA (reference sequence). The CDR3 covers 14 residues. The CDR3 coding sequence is TGCAGTGCTAAGGGGGGGTCGGAAGCAGGTGAGCAGTTCTTC. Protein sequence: CSAKGGSEAGEQFF.

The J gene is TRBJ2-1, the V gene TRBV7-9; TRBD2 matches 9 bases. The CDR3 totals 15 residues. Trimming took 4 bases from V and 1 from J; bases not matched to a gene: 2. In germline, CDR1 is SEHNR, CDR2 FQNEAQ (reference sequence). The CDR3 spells CASSSGLASYNEQFF. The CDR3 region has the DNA TGTGCCAGCAGCTCCGGACTAGCGTCCTACAATGAGCAGTTCTTC.

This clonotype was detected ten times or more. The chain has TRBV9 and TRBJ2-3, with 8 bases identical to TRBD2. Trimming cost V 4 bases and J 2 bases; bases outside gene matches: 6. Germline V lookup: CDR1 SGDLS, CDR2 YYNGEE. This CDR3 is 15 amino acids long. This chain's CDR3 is CASSYTSGYTDTQYF. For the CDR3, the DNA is TGTGCCAGCAGCTATACTAGCGGCTACACAGATACGCAGTATTTT.

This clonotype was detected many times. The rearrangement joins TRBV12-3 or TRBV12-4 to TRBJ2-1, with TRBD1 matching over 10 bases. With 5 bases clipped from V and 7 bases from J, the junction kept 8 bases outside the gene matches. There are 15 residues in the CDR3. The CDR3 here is CASSPRDRGGNEQFF. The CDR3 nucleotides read TGTGCCAGCAGTCCCCGGGACAGGGGAGGGAATGAGCAGTTCTTC.

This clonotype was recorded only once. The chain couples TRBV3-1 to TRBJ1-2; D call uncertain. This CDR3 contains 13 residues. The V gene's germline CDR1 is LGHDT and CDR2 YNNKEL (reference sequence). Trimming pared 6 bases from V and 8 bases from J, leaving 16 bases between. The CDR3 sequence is CASRSSATSGYTF. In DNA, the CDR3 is TGTGCCAGCAGGTCTTCGGCCACGTCGGGCTACACCTTC.

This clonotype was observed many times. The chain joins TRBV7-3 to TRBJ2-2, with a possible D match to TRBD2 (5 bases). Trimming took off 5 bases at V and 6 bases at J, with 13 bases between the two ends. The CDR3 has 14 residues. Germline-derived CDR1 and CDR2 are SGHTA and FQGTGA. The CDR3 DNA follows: TGTGCCAGCAGCGCCGAGGGAGTTTCCGGGGAGCTGTTTTTT. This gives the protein CASSAEGVSGELFF.

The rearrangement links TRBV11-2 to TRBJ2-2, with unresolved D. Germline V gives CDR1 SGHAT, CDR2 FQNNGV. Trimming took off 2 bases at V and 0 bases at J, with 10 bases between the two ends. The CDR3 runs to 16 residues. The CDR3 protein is CASSLFMGTNTGELFF. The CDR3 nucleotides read TGTGCCAGCAGCTTATTCATGGGCACGAACACCGGGGAGCTGTTTTTT.

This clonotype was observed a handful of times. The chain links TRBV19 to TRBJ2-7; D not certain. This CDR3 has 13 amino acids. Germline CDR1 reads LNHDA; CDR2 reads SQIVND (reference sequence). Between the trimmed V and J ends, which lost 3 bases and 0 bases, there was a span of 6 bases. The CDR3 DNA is TGTGCCAGTAGTATCGGCCCCTCCTACGAGCAGTACTTC. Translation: CASSIGPSYEQYF. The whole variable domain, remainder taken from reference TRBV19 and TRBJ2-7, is DGGITQSPKYLFRKEGQNVTLSCEQNLNHDAMYWYRQDPGQGLRLIYYSQIVNDFQKGDIAEGYSVSREKKESFPLTVTSAQKNPTAFYLCASSIGPSYEQYFGPGTRLTVT.

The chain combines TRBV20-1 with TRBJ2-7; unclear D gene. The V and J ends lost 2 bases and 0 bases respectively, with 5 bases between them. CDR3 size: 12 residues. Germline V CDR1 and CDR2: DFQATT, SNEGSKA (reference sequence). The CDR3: CSARPSSYEQYF. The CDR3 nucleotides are TGCAGTGCTAGACCTAGCTCCTACGAGCAGTACTTC.

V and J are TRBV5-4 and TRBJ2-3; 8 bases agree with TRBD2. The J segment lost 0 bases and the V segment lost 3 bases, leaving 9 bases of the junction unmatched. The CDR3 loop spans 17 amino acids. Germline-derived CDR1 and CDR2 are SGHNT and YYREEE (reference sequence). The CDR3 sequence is CASSYPSASGSTDTQYF. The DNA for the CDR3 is TGTGCCAGCAGCTACCCCAGTGCTAGCGGGAGCACAGATACGCAGTATTTT.

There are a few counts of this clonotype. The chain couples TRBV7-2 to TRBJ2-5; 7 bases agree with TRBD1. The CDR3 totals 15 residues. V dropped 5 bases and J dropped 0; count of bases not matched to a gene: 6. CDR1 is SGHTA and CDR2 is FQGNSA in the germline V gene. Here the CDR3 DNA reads TGTGCCAGCAGCCCAGGGGGAGAGTACCAAGAGACCCAGTACTTC. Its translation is CASSPGGEYQETQYF.